This TCR beta chain was observed in a study of patients and donors after allogeneic stem cell transplantation. TCRdb redid the calling of the RT-PCR reads with MiXCR, one entry per CDR3 protein. The table records 200,000 to 250,000 distinct CDR3 sequences, roughly 15% of them present only once. For this clonotype: A read error may be the cause here, since a much bigger clone is one base away.

The CDR3 is made up of 14 amino acids. Trimming took off 6 bases at V and 3 bases at J, with 15 bases between the two ends. Germline values: CDR1 SGDLS, CDR2 YYNGEE. The TCR comes from a human donor who was either an allogeneic HSCT recipient or a stem cell or donor lymphocyte infusion donor (not recorded which). It is not recorded whose cells these are; they may come from a transplant donor. The chain links TRBV9 to TRBJ1-1; D is undetermined. Material for sequencing was blood, either unsorted or a sorted T cell fraction (not recorded which). CDR3 loop: CASNVSLFDTEAFF. Written as DNA, the CDR3 is TGTGCCAGCAACGTCAGCCTCTTCGACACTGAAGCTTTCTTT. The entire variable domain, with the rest obtained from reference TRBV9 and TRBJ1-1, is as follows: DSGVTQTPKHLITATGQRVTLRCSPRSGDLSVYWYQQSLDQGLQFLIQYYNGEERAKGNILERFSAQQFPDLHSELNLSSLELGDSALYFCASNVSLFDTEAFFGQGTRLTVV.